A selection of T cell receptor beta chains follows, all from one sample in a study of blood T cell repertoires in COVID-19. Assay: immunoSEQ multiplex PCR; the TCRdb copy retains only in-frame clones and omits some. The repertoire has about 33,000 clones, approximately 86% of them found once; the top ten carry around 20%. Sequencing input: peripheral blood. Receptors were obtained from a man in his 60s with acute or convalescent COVID-19. The CDR3 runs from the conserved cysteine through the conserved F or W. A D gene is named only where the DNA matches it firmly. Size is omitted from some rows. Given values are once, few, many or a class for expanded clones.

>TRBD2|NA|TRBV2|TRBJ2-3
TGTGCCAGCAGCCAGACTAGCGGAGATACGCAGTATTTT
CASSQTSGDTQYF
>NA|NA|TRBV7-2|TRBJ2-5
TGTGCCAGCAGCTTAGCGTGGACAGAGCAAGAGACCCAGTACTTC
CASSLAWTEQETQYF
>NA|few|TRBV7-2|TRBJ1-2
TGTGCCAGCAGCTTAGGGCGGGATTATGGCTACACCTTC
CASSLGRDYGYTF
>TRBD1|NA|TRBV7-7|TRBJ2-3
TGTGCTAGCAGCTTAGGGGGCGCCAGCTCCACAGATACGCAGTATTTT
CASSLGGASSTDTQYF
>NA|NA|TRBV10-1|TRBJ1-2
TGCGCCAGCAGTGAGAACAGGAACTATGGCTACACCTTC
CASSENRNYGYTF
>NA|NA|TRBV9|TRBJ2-1
TGTGCCAGCAGCGCCTCGATGGGAACAGGCAGGGTTCCGAGCTCCTACAATGAGCAGTTCTTC
CASSASMGTGRVPSSYNEQFF
>NA|NA|TRBV11-2|TRBJ2-1
TGTGCCAGCAGCCCATCCTACAATGAGCAGTTCTTC
CASSPSYNEQFF
>TRBD1|few|TRBV30|TRBJ2-5
TGTGCCTGGACCGACAGGGGAAGAAAGACCCAGTACTTC
CAWTDRGRKTQYF
>NA|NA|TRBV15|TRBJ2-1
TGTGCCACCAGTCGGGGGACGAGCTACAATGAGCAGTTCTTC
CATSRGTSYNEQFF
>NA|NA|TRBV4-2|TRBJ2-7
TGTGCCAGCAGCCAAGAGTTTAAGGACAGTCCCTACGAGCAGTACTTC
CASSQEFKDSPYEQYF
>TRBD2|NA|TRBV5-1|TRBJ2-1
TGCGCCAGCAGCTTTCGGCTAGCGGGAGCCTGGAGAGACAATGAGCAGTTCTTC
CASSFRLAGAWRDNEQFF
>TRBD1|NA|TRBV5-1|TRBJ1-5
TGCGCCAGCAGCCCAGGGACAGTTTACAATCAGCCCCAGCATTTT
CASSPGTVYNQPQHF
>TRBD2|NA|TRBV6-5|TRBJ2-5
TGTGCCAGCAGTAGGACTAGCGTTTTAGGGGAGACCCAGTACTTC
CASSRTSVLGETQYF
>NA|few|TRBV5-5|TRBJ1-3
TGTGCCAGCAGCTTGGTGGGCAGCAGAAAGTCTGGAAACACCATATATTTT
CASSLVGSRKSGNTIYF
>TRBD2|NA|TRBV24-1|TRBJ2-1
TGTGCCACCAGTGATAGGACTAGCGGGAGCAGAGAGCAGTTCTTC
CATSDRTSGSREQFF
>TRBD2|NA|TRBV29-1|TRBJ2-3
TGCAGCGTTGAAAAAGTGGGACTAGCGGGAGGAGTGGATACGCAGTATTTT
CSVEKVGLAGGVDTQYF
>TRBD1|few|TRBV9|TRBJ1-1
TGTGCCAGCAGCGCCACAGGGGAGACTGAAGCTTTCTTT
CASSATGETEAFF
>TRBD1|NA|TRBV29-1|TRBJ2-3
TGCAGCGTTGAATGGGGGACAGGGGCAGATACGCAGTATTTT
CSVEWGTGADTQYF
>NA|once|TRBV5-1|TRBJ2-2
TGCGCCAGCAGCTTATACCAGGGGAGCTCCGGGGAGCTGTTTTTT
CASSLYQGSSGELFF
>NA|once|TRBV14|TRBJ2-7
TGTGCCAGCAGCCTAACCCAGGGCGCCGAGCAGTACTTC
CASSLTQGAEQYF
>TRBD2|NA|TRBV5-1|TRBJ2-1
TGCGCCAGCAGCTCTGGAGGACTAGCGGGAGCCGGTGAGCAGTTCTTC
CASSSGGLAGAGEQFF
>TRBD2|NA|TRBV13|TRBJ2-7
TGTGCCAGCAGCCAAAGACTAGCCAGCTCCTACGAGCAGTACTTC
CASSQRLASSYEQYF
>NA|NA|TRBV5-1|TRBJ1-1
TGCGCCAGCAGCTTGGAAGGGGCGGCCACTGAAGCTTTCTTT
CASSLEGAATEAFF
>NA|once|TRBV5-1|TRBJ2-1
TGCGCCAGCAGCCAAGGGGGGGCCTACAATGAGCAGTTCTTC
CASSQGGAYNEQFF
>NA|once|TRBV12-5|TRBJ1-5
TGTGCTAGTGGCTCAGAGGGGCCCCAGCATTTT
CASGSEGPQHF
>TRBD2|NA|TRBV5-4|TRBJ2-5
TGTGCCAGCAGCGCCGGGGGGGGTGGCTTAGGAGAGACCCAGTACTTC
CASSAGGGGLGETQYF
>NA|NA|TRBV5-5|TRBJ1-4
TGTGCCAGCAGCCCGCAATTGGACAGAGGTGAAAAACTGTTTTTT
CASSPQLDRGEKLFF
>NA|few|TRBV19|TRBJ2-6
TGTGCCAGTAGTATAATGCCGGGAGCTGGGGCCAACGTCCTGACTTTC
CASSIMPGAGANVLTF
>TRBD1|NA|TRBV5-1|TRBJ1-2
TGCGCCAGCAGCTTGGGGGACAGGGGCTATGGCTACACCTTC
CASSLGDRGYGYTF
>TRBD2|NA|TRBV2|TRBJ2-1
TGTGCCAGCAGGCCCACCCTAGCGGGAGGGAACAATGAGCAGTTCTTC
CASRPTLAGGNNEQFF
>NA|NA|TRBV5-1|TRBJ1-1
TGCGCCAGCAGCTTATCTCGGGGTGGACCTGAAGCTTTCTTT
CASSLSRGGPEAFF
>NA|NA|TRBV21-1|TRBJ1-2
TGTGCCAGCGAGGGCGGGGAGAGCGACTATGGCTACACCTTC
CASEGGESDYGYTF
>NA|NA|TRBV6-5|TRBJ2-7
TGTGCCAGCAGTTACTCGAGTGCCTTCTCCTACGAGCAGTACTTC
CASSYSSAFSYEQYF
>TRBD2|NA|TRBV14|TRBJ2-5
TGTGCCAGCAGCCGCGTGATAGCGGGAGAGACCCAGTACTTC
CASSRVIAGETQYF
>TRBD1|NA|TRBV6-5|TRBJ1-1
TGTGCCAGCAGTTACTCAATCGGGACAGAGAACACTGAAGCTTTCTTT
CASSYSIGTENTEAFF
>NA|NA|TRBV18|TRBJ2-2
TGTGCCAGCTCACCAGGCGGCAGGACTACCGGGGAGCTGTTTTTT
CASSPGGRTTGELFF